Each of the 21 T cell receptor beta chains below was sequenced from the same sample in a study of cytomegalovirus exposure and HLA in healthy donors. It was with 60 Vbeta and 13 Jbeta primers that the PCR ran. The table came from immunoSEQ multiplex PCR; TCRdb's copy has only in-frame clones and leaves some out. Among fewer than 130,000 clones listed, 70% to 85% were seen once. The sequenced sample consisted of PBMCs. The receptors derive from a man aged 25-40 years in good health and CMV-seropositive.

V usage is TRBV6-1 and J usage is TRBJ1-1, with 7 nucleotides matching TRBD1. This CDR3 region has 15 residues. The trim removed 4 bases at V and 5 bases at J, leaving 10 bases unmatched. Per germline, CDR1 MNHNS and CDR2 SASEGT. CDR3 sequence reads: CASSASGDRGTEAFF. For the CDR3, the DNA is TGTGCCAGCAGTGCATCCGGGGACAGAGGGACTGAAGCTTTCTTT.

This chain joins TRBV7-9 and TRBJ2-1; TRBD2 matches at 10 bases. Germline CDR1 SEHNR, CDR2 FQNEAQ (reference sequence). V trimming: 5 bases; J trimming: 7 bases; junction bases outside the gene matches: 11. This CDR3 has 16 residues. DNA of the CDR3: TGTGCCAGCAGCCACTTAACTAGCGGGGTCATAAATGAGCAGTTCTTC. This translates into CASSHLTSGVINEQFF.

The CDR3, as DNA: TGTGCCAGCAGTGGACTAGCGTACGAGCAGTACTTC. It translates to CASSGLAYEQYF. The J gene is TRBJ2-7, the V gene TRBV2, with TRBD2 matching over 8 bases. V lost 4 bases, J lost 4 bases, and 0 bases stayed unmatched. Per germline, CDR1 SNHLY and CDR2 FYNNEI. The CDR3 covers 12 residues.

This clone has just a few counts. This sequence joins TRBV4-2 and TRBJ2-1, with 9 bases matching TRBD1. V gave up 0 bases and J gave up 3 bases; unmatched junction bases: 0. The CDR3 sequence is 15 residues long. Germline V gene sequence: CDR1 LGHNA, CDR2 YNFKEQ. For the CDR3, the DNA is TGTGCCAGCAGCCAAGAGGGACAGGGCTACAATGAGCAGTTCTTC. Encoded protein: CASSQEGQGYNEQFF.

The V and J genes are TRBV5-5 and TRBJ1-1; possible D gene TRBD1, 6 bases. Per the germline V gene, CDR1 is SGHKS and CDR2 is YYEKEE (reference sequence). The germline V and J ends were trimmed by 4 bases and 7 bases, with 17 bases remaining between them. The CDR3 loop spans 14 amino acids. The CDR3 DNA reads TGTGCCAGCAGCAGCAACAGGGCTCAGAATGAAGCTTTCTTT. Encoded protein: CASSSNRAQNEAFF. The full variable domain, its missing parts supplied by reference TRBV5-5 and TRBJ1-1, is DAGVTQSPTHLIKTRGQQVTLRCSPISGHKSVSWYQQVLGQGPQFIFQYYEKEERGRGNFPDRFSARQFPNYSSELNVNALLLGDSALYLCASSSNRAQNEAFFGQGTRLTVV.

The genes are TRBV6-6 and TRBJ2-5; TRBD2 aligns across 9 bases. J gave up 4 bases and V 10 bases, and 10 bases lay outside the gene matches. CDR1 and CDR2 (germline): MNHNY, SVGAGI (reference sequence). The CDR3 totals 14 residues. CDR3 sequence reads: CATLSGGYRETQYF. CDR3 bases: TGTGCCACCCTGAGCGGGGGGTATCGAGAGACCCAGTACTTC.

The chain employs TRBV9 and TRBJ2-2; 9 bases line up with TRBD1. CDR3 size: 16 residues. With V trimmed by 0 bases and J by 6 bases, 6 bases remained unmatched. Germline CDR1 SGDLS, CDR2 YYNGEE. CDR3 in amino acids: CASSVGQQGAAGELFF. DNA for the CDR3: TGTGCCAGCAGCGTAGGACAACAGGGGGCGGCCGGGGAGCTGTTTTTT.

The chain is built from TRBV19 and TRBJ1-3; perhaps TRBD1 as D (5 bases). Looked up from germline, CDR1 is LNHDA and CDR2 is SQIVND (reference sequence). Between the trimmed V and J ends, which lost 11 bases and 0 bases, there was a span of 11 bases. The CDR3 sequence is 13 residues long. CDR3 DNA: TGTGCCTGCAGGGCTAGCTCTGGAAACACCATATATTTT. It yields the protein CACRASSGNTIYF. Looking up the rest from reference TRBV19 and TRBJ1-3 gives the full variable domain: DGGITQSPKYLFRKEGQNVTLSCEQNLNHDAMYWYRQDPGQGLRLIYYSQIVNDFQKGDIAEGYSVSREKKESFPLTVTSAQKNPTAFYLCACRASSGNTIYFGEGSWLTVV.

CDR3 DNA sequence: TGTGCCATCAGTGAGGCCGGGAGTCCCGGGGAGACCCAGTACTTC. It translates to CAISEAGSPGETQYF. The chain recombines TRBV10-3 with TRBJ2-5, with D possibly being TRBD2 (6 bases). Germline assignment: CDR1 ENHRY and CDR2 SYGVKD. The V and J ends lost 2 bases and 5 bases respectively, with 15 bases between them. This CDR3 region has 15 residues.

The rearrangement links TRBV5-1 to TRBJ2-1, with TRBD2 identical over 13 bases. The CDR3 is made up of 15 amino acids. Germline V gives CDR1 SGHRS, CDR2 YFSETQ. V shed 0 bases, J shed 8 bases, and the junction held 2 bases outside the gene matches. The CDR3 DNA follows: TGCGCCAGCAGCTTGGCCGGGACTAGCGGGGATGAGCAGTTCTTC. Translation gives CASSLAGTSGDEQFF.

The V gene is TRBV4-1, the J gene TRBJ1-4; 8 nucleotides match TRBD1. Trimming took 1 base from V and 6 from J; bases not matched to a gene: 4. This CDR3 has 15 amino acids. CDR1 and CDR2 from the germline V gene are MGHRA and YSYEKL. In DNA, the CDR3 is TGCGCCAGCAGCCAAGGGACAGGGCGGTATGAAAAACTGTTTTTT. This gives the protein CASSQGTGRYEKLFF.

The gene calls are TRBV2 and TRBJ2-5; D ambiguous. Germline CDR1 reads SNHLY; CDR2 reads FYNNEI. This CDR3 comprises 13 residues. V was pared by 2 bases and J by 11 bases, with 15 bases between. The CDR3 DNA follows: TGTGCCAGCAGTGAACCCTTCAAGGTGGAGCAGTACTTC. Translated: CASSEPFKVEQYF.

The chain joins TRBV5-5 to TRBJ1-4, with D possibly TRBD1 on 5 matching bases. Per the germline V gene, CDR1 is SGHKS and CDR2 is YYEKEE (reference sequence). The CDR3 sequence is 15 residues long. V was cut by 2 bases and J by 3 bases, with 11 bases left in between. CDR3 sequence (DNA): TGTGCCAGCAGCTTTCAGGGTGAGGCTAATGAAAAACTGTTTTTT. Encoded protein: CASSFQGEANEKLFF.

The chain recombines TRBV5-1 with TRBJ2-1; 9 bases are shared with TRBD1. With 5 bases clipped from V and 3 bases from J, the junction kept 9 bases outside the gene matches. This CDR3 is 16 amino acids long. Germline V gives CDR1 SGHRS, CDR2 YFSETQ. The CDR3: CASSPGAGQGYNEQFF. The DNA of the CDR3 is TGCGCCAGCAGTCCCGGAGCGGGACAGGGCTACAATGAGCAGTTCTTC.

CDR3: CATGGEHTDTQYF. In DNA, the CDR3 is TGTGCCACCGGCGGGGAGCACACAGATACGCAGTATTTT. The chain links TRBV11-3 to TRBJ2-3; D perhaps matches TRBD2 (6 bases). V lost 10 bases, J lost 2 bases, and 13 bases lay in between. The CDR3 has 13 residues. Looked up from germline, CDR1 is SGHNT and CDR2 is YENEEA.

This clone was seen a few times. This same CDR3 is encoded by further DNA sequences in the sample. V is TRBV6-4 and J is TRBJ2-1, with 11 bases lining up with TRBD2. Looked up from germline, CDR1 is MRHNA and CDR2 is SNTAGT. After removal of 2 bases from V and 3 bases from J, the junction contained 0 bases not matched to a gene. This CDR3 has 15 amino acids. CDR3 protein: CASSDGTSGYNEQFF. Here the CDR3 DNA reads TGTGCCAGCAGTGACGGGACTAGCGGCTACAATGAGCAGTTCTTC.

This chain joins TRBV11-3 and TRBJ2-7, with D tentatively TRBD1 (7 bases). Between the trimmed V and J ends, which lost 5 bases and 2 bases, there was a span of 16 bases. Germline values: CDR1 SGHNT, CDR2 YENEEA. The CDR3 extends over 15 amino acids. The CDR3 coding sequence is TGTGCCAGCAGCGATCAGGGGGGATCCCCCTACGAGCAGTACTTC. Its protein is CASSDQGGSPYEQYF.

This clone has only one observation. The gene calls are TRBV28 and TRBJ1-2; 8 bases line up with TRBD1. The CDR3 spans 15 residues. Per the germline V gene, CDR1 is MDHEN and CDR2 is SYDVKM. The V and J ends lost 3 bases and 8 bases, in that order; junction bases with no gene match: 11. The CDR3 reads CASSFSDRAGDGYTF. In nucleotides, the CDR3 is TGTGCCAGCAGTTTCTCGGACAGGGCGGGTGACGGCTACACCTTC.

The rearrangement uses TRBV7-6 and TRBJ1-4; no reliable D call. This CDR3 comprises 15 residues. CDR1 and CDR2 (germline): SGHVS, FNYEAQ. V was clipped by 0 bases and J by 8 bases, with 13 bases between them. The CDR3 nucleotides are TGTGCCAGCAGCTTAGCTACTGATTTATGGGAAAAACTGTTTTTT. Protein product: CASSLATDLWEKLFF.

The chain employs TRBV12-5 and TRBJ2-1; a possible D gene is TRBD2 (7 bases). Germline assignment: CDR1 LGHNT and CDR2 FRNRAP. The CDR3 is 14 residues long. V lost 6 bases and J lost 8, with 17 bases in between. Written as DNA, the CDR3 is TGTGCTAGTGGCCGTGCGGGGGCAGTCGATGAGCAGTTCTTC. It yields the protein CASGRAGAVDEQFF.

This clone was seen once. The same CDR3 is also encoded by other DNA sequences in this sample. This sequence joins TRBV7-2 and TRBJ2-7; 11 bases map to TRBD2. Germline CDR1 reads SGHTA; CDR2 reads FQGNSA. This CDR3 is built from 14 residues. With 2 bases clipped from V and 4 bases from J, the junction kept 1 base outside the gene matches. CDR3 in DNA: TGTGCCAGCAGCTTAACTAGCGGGGGTTACGAGCAGTACTTC. Its translation: CASSLTSGGYEQYF.